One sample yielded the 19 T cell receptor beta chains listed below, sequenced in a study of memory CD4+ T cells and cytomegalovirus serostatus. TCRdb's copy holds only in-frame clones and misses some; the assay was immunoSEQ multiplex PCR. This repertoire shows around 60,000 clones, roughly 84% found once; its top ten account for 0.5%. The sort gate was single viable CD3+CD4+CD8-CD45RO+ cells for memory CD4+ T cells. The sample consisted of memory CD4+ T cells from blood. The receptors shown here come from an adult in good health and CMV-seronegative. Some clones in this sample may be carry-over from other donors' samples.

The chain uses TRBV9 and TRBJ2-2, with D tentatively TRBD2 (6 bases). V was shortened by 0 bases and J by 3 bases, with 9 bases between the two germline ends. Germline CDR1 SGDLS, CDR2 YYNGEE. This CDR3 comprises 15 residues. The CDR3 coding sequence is TGTGCCAGCAGCGTAGGGGACTTCCACACCGGGGAGCTGTTTTTT. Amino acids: CASSVGDFHTGELFF.

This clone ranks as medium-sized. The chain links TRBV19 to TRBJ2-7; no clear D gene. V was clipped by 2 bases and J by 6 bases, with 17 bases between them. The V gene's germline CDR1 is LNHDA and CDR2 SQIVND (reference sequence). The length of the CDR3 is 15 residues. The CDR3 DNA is TGTGCCAGTAGTATAAACCCCGCCGGGTCCACCGAGCAGTACTTC. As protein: CASSINPAGSTEQYF.

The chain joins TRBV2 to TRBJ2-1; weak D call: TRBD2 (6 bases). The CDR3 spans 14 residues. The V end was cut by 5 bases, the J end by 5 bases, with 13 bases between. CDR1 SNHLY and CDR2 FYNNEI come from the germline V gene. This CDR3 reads CASSLAGLDNEQFF. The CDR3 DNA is TGTGCCAGCAGTCTCGCGGGGTTAGACAATGAGCAGTTCTTC.

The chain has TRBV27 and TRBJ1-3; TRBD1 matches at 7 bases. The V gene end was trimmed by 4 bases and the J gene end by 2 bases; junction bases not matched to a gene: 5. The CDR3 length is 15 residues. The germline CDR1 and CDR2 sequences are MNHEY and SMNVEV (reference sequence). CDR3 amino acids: CASSYRGGAGNTIYF. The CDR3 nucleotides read TGTGCCAGCAGTTATCGAGGGGGCGCTGGAAACACCATATATTTT.

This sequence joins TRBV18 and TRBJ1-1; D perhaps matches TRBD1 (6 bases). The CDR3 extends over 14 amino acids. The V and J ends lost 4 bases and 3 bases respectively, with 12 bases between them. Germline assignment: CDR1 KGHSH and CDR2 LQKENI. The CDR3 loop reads CASSHRGRDTEAFF. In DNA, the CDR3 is TGTGCCAGCTCACACCGGGGGCGGGACACTGAAGCTTTCTTT.

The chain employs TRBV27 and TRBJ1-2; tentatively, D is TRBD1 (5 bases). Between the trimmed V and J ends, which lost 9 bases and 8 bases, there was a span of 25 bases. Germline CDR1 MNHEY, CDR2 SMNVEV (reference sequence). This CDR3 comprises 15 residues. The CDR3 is CASFQSDTPFVGYTF. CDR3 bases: TGTGCCAGTTTCCAATCGGACACTCCCTTCGTAGGCTACACCTTC.

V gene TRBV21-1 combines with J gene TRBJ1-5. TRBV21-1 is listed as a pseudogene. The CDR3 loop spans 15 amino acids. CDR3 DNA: TGTGCCAGCAGCAAGGCCGGGACTGAGAGTCAGCCCCAGCATTTT. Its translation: CASSKAGTESQPQHF.

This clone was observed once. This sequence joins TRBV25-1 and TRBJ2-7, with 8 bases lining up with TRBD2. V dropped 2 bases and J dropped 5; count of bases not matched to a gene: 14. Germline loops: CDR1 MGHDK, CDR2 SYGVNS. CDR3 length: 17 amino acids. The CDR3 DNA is TGTGCCAGCAGTGAAATCCCCTCAGCGGGAGTACCCGACGAGCAGTACTTC. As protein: CASSEIPSAGVPDEQYF.

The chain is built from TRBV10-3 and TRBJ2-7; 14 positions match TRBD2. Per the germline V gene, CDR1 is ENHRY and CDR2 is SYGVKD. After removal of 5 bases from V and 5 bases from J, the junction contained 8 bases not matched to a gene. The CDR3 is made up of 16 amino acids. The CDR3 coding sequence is TGTGCCATCAGTAAATCGACTAGCGGGAGGGCCAACGAGCAGTACTTC. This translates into CAISKSTSGRANEQYF.

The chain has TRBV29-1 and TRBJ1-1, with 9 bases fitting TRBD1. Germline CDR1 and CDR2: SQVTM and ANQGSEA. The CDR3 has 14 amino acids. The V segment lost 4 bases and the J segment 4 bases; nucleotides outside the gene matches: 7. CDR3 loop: CSVGRTGDFTEAFF. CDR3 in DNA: TGCAGCGTTGGGAGGACAGGGGACTTCACTGAAGCTTTCTTT.

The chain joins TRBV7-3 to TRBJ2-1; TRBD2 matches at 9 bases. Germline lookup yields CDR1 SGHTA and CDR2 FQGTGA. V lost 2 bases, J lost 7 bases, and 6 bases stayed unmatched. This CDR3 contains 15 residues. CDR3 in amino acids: CASSLFKSGRNEQFF. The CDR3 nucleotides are TGTGCCAGCAGCTTATTTAAAAGCGGGAGGAATGAGCAGTTCTTC. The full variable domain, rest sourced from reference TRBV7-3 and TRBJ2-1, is GAGVSQTPSNKVTEKGKYVELRCDPISGHTALYWYRQSLGQGPEFLIYFQGTGAADDSGLPNDRFFAVRPEGSVSTLKIQRTERGDSAVYLCASSLFKSGRNEQFFGPGTRLTVL.

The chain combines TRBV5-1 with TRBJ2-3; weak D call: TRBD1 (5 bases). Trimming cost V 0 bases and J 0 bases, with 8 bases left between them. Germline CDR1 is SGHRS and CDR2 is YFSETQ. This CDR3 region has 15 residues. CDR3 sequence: CASSLGGDSTDTQYF. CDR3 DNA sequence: TGCGCCAGCAGCTTGGGGGGCGATAGCACAGATACGCAGTATTTT.

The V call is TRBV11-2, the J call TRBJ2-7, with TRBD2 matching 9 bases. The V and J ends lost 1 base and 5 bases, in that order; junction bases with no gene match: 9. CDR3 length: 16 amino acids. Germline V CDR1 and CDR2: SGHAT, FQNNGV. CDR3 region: CASSLGFRAGGDEQYF. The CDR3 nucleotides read TGTGCCAGCAGCTTAGGGTTCCGGGCGGGAGGGGACGAGCAGTACTTC.

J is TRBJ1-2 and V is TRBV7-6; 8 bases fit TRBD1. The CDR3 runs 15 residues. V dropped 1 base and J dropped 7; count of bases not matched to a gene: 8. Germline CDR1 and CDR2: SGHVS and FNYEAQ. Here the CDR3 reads CASSLDAGTGSGYTF. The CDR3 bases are TGTGCCAGCAGCTTAGATGCCGGGACAGGCAGTGGCTACACCTTC. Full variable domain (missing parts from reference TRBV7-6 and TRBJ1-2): GAGVSQSPRYKVTKRGQDVALRCDPISGHVSLYWYRQALGQGPEFLTYFNYEAQQDKSGLPNDRFSAERPEGSISTLTIQRTEQRDSAMYRCASSLDAGTGSGYTFGSGTRLTVV.

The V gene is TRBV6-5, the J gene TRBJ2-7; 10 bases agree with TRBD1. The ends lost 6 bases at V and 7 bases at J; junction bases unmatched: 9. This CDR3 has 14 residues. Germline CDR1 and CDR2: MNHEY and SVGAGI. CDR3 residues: CASRTGTGAREQYF. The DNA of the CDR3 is TGTGCCAGCAGAACCGGGACAGGGGCTCGAGAGCAGTACTTC.

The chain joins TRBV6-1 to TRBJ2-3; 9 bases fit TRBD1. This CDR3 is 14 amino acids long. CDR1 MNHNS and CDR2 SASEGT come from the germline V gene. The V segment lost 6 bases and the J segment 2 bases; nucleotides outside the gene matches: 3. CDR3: CASSWDRATDTQYF. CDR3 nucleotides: TGTGCCAGCAGCTGGGACAGGGCCACAGATACGCAGTATTTT.

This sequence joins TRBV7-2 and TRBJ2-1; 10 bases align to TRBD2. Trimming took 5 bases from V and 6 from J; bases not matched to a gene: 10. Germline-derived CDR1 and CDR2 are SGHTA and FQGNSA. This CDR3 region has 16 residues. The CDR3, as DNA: TGTGCCAGCAGCCCCGTAAGCGGGAGGGGCCTCAATGAGCAGTTCTTC. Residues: CASSPVSGRGLNEQFF. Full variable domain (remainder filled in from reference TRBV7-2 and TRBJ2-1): GAGVSQSPSNKVTEKGKDVELRCDPISGHTALYWYRQSLGQGLEFLIYFQGNSAPDKSGLPSDRFSAERTGGSVSTLTIQRTQQEDSAVYLCASSPVSGRGLNEQFFGPGTRLTVL.

The CDR3 protein is CASSPAPSNDEQYF. The DNA of the CDR3 is TGTGCCAGCTCACCAGCTCCTAGTAACGACGAGCAGTACTTC. The chain carries TRBV18 and TRBJ2-7; D unclear. The CDR3 loop spans 14 amino acids. Germline V gives CDR1 KGHSH, CDR2 LQKENI. The V gene lost 2 bases and the J gene lost 5 bases, with 13 bases spanning the gap.

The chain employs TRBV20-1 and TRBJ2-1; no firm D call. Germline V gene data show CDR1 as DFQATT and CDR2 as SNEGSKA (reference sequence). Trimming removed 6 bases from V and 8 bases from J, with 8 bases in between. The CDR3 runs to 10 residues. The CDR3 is CSAIDYEQFF. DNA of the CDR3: TGCAGTGCCATAGACTATGAGCAGTTCTTC.